This T cell receptor (beta chain) is from a study of PD-1 and CTLA-4 blockade in melanoma. Sequencing was performed with immunoSEQ multiplex PCR; in TCRdb, only in-frame clones are kept and a portion is missing. The data contain 25,000 to 30,000 clones, approximately 88% of them singletons. The CDR3 covers 13 residues. Trimming left V 2 bases short and J 5 bases short, with 9 bases between. Per germline, CDR1 SEHNR and CDR2 FQNEAQ (reference sequence). This receptor was obtained from a human donor with melanoma. Sequenced here: CD8+ T cells from peripheral blood, sampled before anti-PD-1 treatment. V and J are TRBV7-9 and TRBJ2-5; D is undetermined. CDR3 region: CASSLNLGETQYF. In nucleotides, the CDR3 is TGTGCCAGCAGCTTAAATCTCGGGGAGACCCAGTACTTC.